The next 32 T cell receptor beta chains were all read from a single sample in a study of blood T cell repertoires in COVID-19. Measured with immunoSEQ multiplex PCR; TCRdb has only the in-frame clones, and not every one. The profile covers hundreds of thousands of clones, with roughly 86% appearing a single time and almost 4% taken by the ten largest. The sample taken for sequencing was PBMCs or T cells enriched from blood (not recorded which). These receptors were taken from a woman aged 25-40 years with acute COVID-19.

This clone was seen a single time. V gene TRBV12-3 or TRBV12-4 combines with J gene TRBJ2-1; 12 positions agree with TRBD2. The trim removed 5 bases at V and 10 bases at J, leaving 3 bases unmatched. This CDR3 is 13 amino acids long. The CDR3 is CASSPGLAGEQFF. Written as DNA, the CDR3 is TGTGCCAGCAGTCCTGGACTAGCGGGGGAGCAGTTCTTC.

In the case of this clone: Other nucleotide sequences in the sample specify the same CDR3. This chain connects TRBV7-7 to TRBJ1-1; no firm D call. This CDR3 is 13 amino acids long. In germline, CDR1 is SSHAT, CDR2 FNYEAQ (reference sequence). Between the trimmed V and J ends, which lost 2 bases and 1 base, there was a span of 5 bases. The DNA for the CDR3 is TGTGCCAGCAGCTTATCCGGGAACACTGAAGCTTTCTTT. Amino acid sequence: CASSLSGNTEAFF.

The rearrangement joins TRBV11-2 to TRBJ1-2; weak D call: TRBD1 (5 bases). The CDR3 is 15 amino acids. V was trimmed by 2 bases and J by 5 bases, leaving 15 bases between them. The germline V gene encodes CDR1 SGHAT and CDR2 FQNNGV. The CDR3 nucleotides read TGTGCCAGCAGCTTATTCGGAGGGGAAGGGTATGGCTACACCTTC. Protein sequence: CASSLFGGEGYGYTF.

J is TRBJ1-5 and V is TRBV18; TRBD1 might be the D (6 bases). CDR3 size: 14 residues. Germline V gene lookup returns CDR1 KGHSH and CDR2 LQKENI. Trimming left V 2 bases short and J 5 bases short, with 10 bases between. The CDR3 coding sequence is TGTGCCAGCTCACCAGGGGACAACGATCAGCCCCAGCATTTT. It codes for CASSPGDNDQPQHF.

The chain joins TRBV11-3 to TRBJ2-3; 9 positions agree with TRBD2. The V segment lost 1 base and the J segment 10 bases; nucleotides outside the gene matches: 9. This CDR3 region has 15 residues. Germline assignment: CDR1 SGHNT and CDR2 YENEEA. This chain's CDR3 is CASSLGVGTSRAQYF. The CDR3 DNA sequence: TGTGCCAGCAGCTTAGGAGTCGGGACTAGCCGCGCGCAGTATTTT. Drawing the rest from reference TRBV11-3 and TRBJ2-3, the complete variable domain is EAGVVQSPRYKIIEKKQPVAFWCNPISGHNTLYWYLQNLGQGPELLIRYENEEAVDDSQLPKDRFSAERLKGVDSTLKIQPAELGDSAVYLCASSLGVGTSRAQYFGPGTRLTVL.

The chain carries TRBV27 and TRBJ2-5, with D possibly matching TRBD1 (6 bases). Germline-derived CDR1 and CDR2 are MNHEY and SMNVEV (reference sequence). There are 15 residues in the CDR3. V was shortened by 9 bases and J by 2 bases, with 19 bases between the two germline ends. CDR3 DNA sequence: TGTGCCAGACCCGGAGGACAGACCCCTCAAGAGACCCAGTACTTC. It specifies CARPGGQTPQETQYF.

This sequence joins TRBV29-1 and TRBJ2-3; D is perhaps TRBD2 (5 bases). The ends were cut back, 6 bases at V and 3 bases at J, with 13 bases in the middle. This CDR3 region has 13 residues. Germline-derived CDR1 and CDR2 are SQVTM and ANQGSEA. DNA for the CDR3: TGCAGCGTCACCGGGGTAGGAACAGATACGCAGTATTTT. Translation: CSVTGVGTDTQYF.

V is TRBV5-6 and J is TRBJ2-5; TRBD1 matches at 9 bases. V was pared by 0 bases and J by 4 bases, with 7 bases of the junction left unmatched. Germline CDR1 reads SGHDT; CDR2 reads YYEEEE. The CDR3 consists of 16 residues. CDR3 bases: TGTGCCAGCAGCTTGGAACAGGGGGCCATAGGAGAGACCCAGTACTTC. It is translated as CASSLEQGAIGETQYF.

The chain is built from TRBV9 and TRBJ2-3; 8 nucleotides align to TRBD2. Per germline, CDR1 SGDLS and CDR2 YYNGEE. After removal of 6 bases from V and 1 base from J, the junction contained 4 bases not matched to a gene. The CDR3 loop spans 14 amino acids. CDR3 amino acids: CASTTSGRTDTQYF. For the CDR3, the DNA is TGTGCCAGCACCACTAGCGGCCGCACAGATACGCAGTATTTT. Variable domain in full (rest from reference TRBV9 and TRBJ2-3): DSGVTQTPKHLITATGQRVTLRCSPRSGDLSVYWYQQSLDQGLQFLIQYYNGEERAKGNILERFSAQQFPDLHSELNLSSLELGDSALYFCASTTSGRTDTQYFGPGTRLTVL.

This rearrangement joins TRBV7-2 to TRBJ1-2, with D unresolved. The CDR3 consists of 16 residues. Germline CDR1 reads SGHTA; CDR2 reads FQGNSA. V was shortened by 1 base and J by 4 bases, with 16 bases between the two germline ends. As DNA, the CDR3 is TGTGCCAGCAGCTTAGAATTGGATGCAGGACTCTATGGCTACACCTTC. This sequence encodes CASSLELDAGLYGYTF.

The rearrangement links TRBV9 to TRBJ1-2; 7 nucleotides match TRBD1. V lost 5 bases, J lost 0 bases, and 7 bases stayed unmatched. This CDR3 contains 15 residues. Germline V CDR1 and CDR2: SGDLS, YYNGEE. The CDR3 loop is CASSERTGANYGYTF. CDR3 bases: TGTGCCAGCAGTGAGAGGACAGGAGCTAACTATGGCTACACCTTC. The full variable domain, its missing parts supplied by reference TRBV9 and TRBJ1-2, is DSGVTQTPKHLITATGQRVTLRCSPRSGDLSVYWYQQSLDQGLQFLIQYYNGEERAKGNILERFSAQQFPDLHSELNLSSLELGDSALYFCASSERTGANYGYTFGSGTRLTVV.

The chain employs TRBV5-6 and TRBJ1-2, with D possibly matching TRBD1 (6 bases). This CDR3 spans 14 amino acids. Germline-derived CDR1 and CDR2 are SGHDT and YYEEEE. V dropped 4 bases and J dropped 3 bases, with 13 bases sitting between them. Here the CDR3 reads CASSPGVADYGYTF. CDR3 DNA: TGTGCCAGCAGCCCAGGGGTTGCGGACTATGGCTACACCTTC.

This chain joins TRBV5-6 and TRBJ1-6; perhaps TRBD1 as D (5 bases). V lost 5 bases to trimming and J lost 7 bases, with 13 bases between them. Germline CDR1 SGHDT, CDR2 YYEEEE. The CDR3 is 14 residues long. CDR3 loop: CASSLRAANSPLHF. CDR3 sequence (DNA): TGTGCCAGCAGTCTCAGGGCTGCAAATTCACCCCTCCACTTT.

The V call is TRBV30, the J call TRBJ1-4; 9 bases map to TRBD1. The CDR3 totals 15 residues. The V gene's germline CDR1 is GTSNPN and CDR2 SVGIG (reference sequence). Losses at the gene ends were 2 bases for V and 4 bases for J; bases not matched to a gene: 5. CDR3 sequence reads: CAWSSPTGGNEKLFF. CDR3 DNA: TGTGCCTGGAGTTCCCCGACAGGGGGTAATGAAAAACTGTTTTTT. The full variable domain, in which reference TRBV30 and TRBJ1-4 provide the parts outside the CDR3, is SQTIHQWPATLVQPVGSPLSLECTVEGTSNPNLYWYRQAAGRGLQLLFYSVGIGQISSEVPQNLSASRPQDRQFILSSKKLLLSDSGFYLCAWSSPTGGNEKLFFGSGTQLSVL.

The V and J genes are TRBV27 and TRBJ2-7; 10 bases are a match to TRBD1. CDR1 and CDR2 (germline): MNHEY, SMNVEV (reference sequence). This CDR3 is built from 16 residues. J was trimmed by 4 bases and V by 0 bases; bases with no gene match: 6. The CDR3 DNA sequence: TGTGCCAGCAGTTTATCGGGACAGGGGTTGGGGTACGAGCAGTACTTC. Translated, it gives CASSLSGQGLGYEQYF.

The rearrangement uses TRBV7-6 and TRBJ2-1; TRBD1 agrees at 9 bases. The CDR3 runs to 14 residues. J gave up 3 bases and V 3 bases, and 0 bases lay outside the gene matches. Germline V gene data show CDR1 as SGHVS and CDR2 as FNYEAQ. The chain's CDR3 is CASSLGQGYNEQFF. Written as DNA, the CDR3 is TGTGCCAGCAGCTTGGGACAGGGCTACAATGAGCAGTTCTTC.

CDR3 nucleotide sequence: TGTGCCAGCAGTGAATATAGGGAGGGTGGCAATTCACCCCTCCACTTT. Its protein product is CASSEYREGGNSPLHF. V gene TRBV25-1 combines with J gene TRBJ1-6, with unresolved D. CDR3 size: 16 residues. Trimming removed 0 bases from V and 7 bases from J, with 13 bases in between. Germline-derived CDR1 and CDR2 are MGHDK and SYGVNS.

The chain carries TRBV11-2 and TRBJ1-4, with a tentative D call TRBD1 (6 bases). Germline V CDR1 and CDR2: SGHAT, FQNNGV. V was pared by 2 bases and J by 7 bases, with 11 bases between. The CDR3 has 14 residues. Here the CDR3 DNA reads TGTGCCAGCAGCTTACGGGGGGCAGGTGAAAAACTGTTTTTT. Translated, it gives CASSLRGAGEKLFF.

The J gene is TRBJ1-2, the V gene TRBV12-3 or TRBV12-4; D may be TRBD1 (5 bases). The V end was cut by 3 bases, the J end by 7 bases, with 9 bases between. The CDR3 has 12 amino acids. This CDR3 is CASSFTRAGYTF. The CDR3 coding sequence is TGTGCCAGCAGTTTTACCAGGGCTGGCTACACCTTC.

The chain is built from TRBV7-2 and TRBJ2-5; the match to TRBD2 covers 8 bases. Germline CDR1 SGHTA, CDR2 FQGNSA. This CDR3 has 15 amino acids. With 4 bases clipped from V and 2 bases from J, the junction kept 6 bases outside the gene matches. CDR3 coding DNA: TGTGCCAGCAGCTCTCTAGCGGGCCCTCAAGAGACCCAGTACTTC. Translated, it gives CASSSLAGPQETQYF.

The gene calls are TRBV7-2 and TRBJ1-6, with a weak D call TRBD1 (5 bases). Trimming pared 5 bases from V and 5 bases from J, leaving 16 bases between. CDR1 and CDR2 from the germline V gene are SGHTA and FQGNSA. The CDR3 runs to 16 residues. CDR3 sequence (DNA): TGTGCCAGCAGCAGCCTGGGGCGACCGGATAATTCACCCCTCCACTTT. It codes for CASSSLGRPDNSPLHF.

The CDR3 nucleotides read TGTGCCAGCAGCAATCCCACCGGGACTACAATACGGGAGCAGTACTTC. Translated, it gives CASSNPTGTTIREQYF. This sequence joins TRBV27 and TRBJ2-7; 7 bases match TRBD2. With 6 bases clipped from V and 7 bases from J, the junction kept 18 bases outside the gene matches. The CDR3 is 16 amino acids. From germline, CDR1 is MNHEY and CDR2 SMNVEV (reference sequence).

This chain joins TRBV6-5 and TRBJ2-7; weak D call: TRBD2 (6 bases). Trimming cost V 6 bases and J 3 bases, with 15 bases left between them. The germline CDR1 and CDR2 sequences are MNHEY and SVGAGI. CDR3 length equals 14 residues. The CDR3 sequence: CASSFGTLHYEQYF. The DNA for the CDR3 is TGTGCCAGCAGCTTCGGGACTCTCCACTACGAGCAGTACTTC.

This clone was recorded only once. The chain carries TRBV7-2 and TRBJ2-1; 7 positions match TRBD1. Looked up from germline, CDR1 is SGHTA and CDR2 is FQGNSA. V gave up 5 bases and J gave up 0 bases; unmatched junction bases: 10. This CDR3 contains 17 residues. The CDR3 loop is CASSHRTGQGSYNEQFF. The CDR3 DNA reads TGTGCCAGCAGCCACCGGACAGGTCAGGGCTCCTACAATGAGCAGTTCTTC. The whole variable domain, remainder taken from reference TRBV7-2 and TRBJ2-1, is GAGVSQSPSNKVTEKGKDVELRCDPISGHTALYWYRQSLGQGLEFLIYFQGNSAPDKSGLPSDRFSAERTGGSVSTLTIQRTQQEDSAVYLCASSHRTGQGSYNEQFFGPGTRLTVL.

V usage is TRBV19 and J usage is TRBJ1-2, with a possible D match to TRBD1 (6 bases). V shed 9 bases and J shed 0 bases, with 11 bases lying between them. Germline CDR1 reads LNHDA; CDR2 reads SQIVND (reference sequence). CDR3 length: 13 amino acids. CDR3 in amino acids: CASVGGPNYGYTF. The CDR3, as DNA: TGTGCCAGCGTCGGGGGGCCTAACTATGGCTACACCTTC.

The V gene is TRBV2, the J gene TRBJ2-1, with D possibly matching TRBD2 (6 bases). In germline, CDR1 is SNHLY, CDR2 FYNNEI. Between the trimmed V and J ends, which lost 3 bases and 8 bases, there was a span of 11 bases. This CDR3 spans 13 amino acids. The CDR3 DNA is TGTGCCAGCAGTGAGTGGAGGGGCTATGAGCAGTTCTTC. Its translation: CASSEWRGYEQFF.

This clone was seen a single time. The chain is built from TRBV2 and TRBJ2-1; 9 nucleotides agree with TRBD2. CDR1 and CDR2 (germline): SNHLY, FYNNEI. J was trimmed by 2 bases and V by 10 bases; bases with no gene match: 6. The CDR3 runs to 14 residues. CDR3 in DNA: TGTGCCATCCAGACTAGCGGACCCTACAATGAGCAGTTCTTC. Translated: CAIQTSGPYNEQFF.

The table lists this clone with a count of one. The V and J genes are TRBV10-2 and TRBJ2-5; 7 bases match TRBD1. V trimming: 7 bases; J trimming: 4 bases; junction bases outside the gene matches: 3. From germline, CDR1 is WSHSY and CDR2 SAAADI. This CDR3 has 12 residues. The DNA for the CDR3 is TGCGCCAGCAACAGGGGAGTAGAGACCCAGTACTTC. Protein: CASNRGVETQYF.

Details on this clone: The junction shows a germline mismatch at one end, possibly a read error. The same CDR3 is also encoded by other DNA sequences in this sample. The J gene is TRBJ1-1, the V gene TRBV6-5, with a possible D match to TRBD1 (5 bases). The germline V gene has CDR1 MNHEY and CDR2 SVGAGI. The CDR3 is 12 amino acids. The CDR3 nucleotides read TGTGCCAGCAGGGGGGGGTGGACTGAAGCTTTTTTT. Translating gives CASRGGWTEAFF.

J is TRBJ1-6 and V is TRBV4-1; D is undetermined. Trimming stripped 2 bases from V and 9 bases from J, with 5 bases between. This CDR3 spans 12 amino acids. Germline assignment: CDR1 MGHRA and CDR2 YSYEKL. This CDR3 reads CASSQPFSPLHF. DNA of the CDR3: TGCGCCAGCAGCCAACCTTTTTCACCCCTCCACTTT.

The chain links TRBV5-1 to TRBJ2-3; 12 bases line up with TRBD2. The CDR3 is 20 amino acids. With 0 bases clipped from V and 2 bases from J, the junction kept 13 bases outside the gene matches. Germline V lookup: CDR1 SGHRS, CDR2 YFSETQ. The CDR3 loop is CASSLAASGGGLLITDTQYF. As DNA, the CDR3 is TGCGCCAGCAGCTTGGCGGCTAGCGGGGGGGGCCTTCTGATCACAGATACGCAGTATTTT.

V is TRBV5-1 and J is TRBJ2-7; tentative D call: TRBD2 (5 bases). The CDR3 consists of 11 residues. V was trimmed by 5 bases and J by 3 bases, leaving 6 bases between them. Looked up from germline, CDR1 is SGHRS and CDR2 is YFSETQ. CDR3 sequence: CASRGDYEQYF. CDR3 DNA: TGCGCCAGCAGGGGAGACTACGAGCAGTACTTC.